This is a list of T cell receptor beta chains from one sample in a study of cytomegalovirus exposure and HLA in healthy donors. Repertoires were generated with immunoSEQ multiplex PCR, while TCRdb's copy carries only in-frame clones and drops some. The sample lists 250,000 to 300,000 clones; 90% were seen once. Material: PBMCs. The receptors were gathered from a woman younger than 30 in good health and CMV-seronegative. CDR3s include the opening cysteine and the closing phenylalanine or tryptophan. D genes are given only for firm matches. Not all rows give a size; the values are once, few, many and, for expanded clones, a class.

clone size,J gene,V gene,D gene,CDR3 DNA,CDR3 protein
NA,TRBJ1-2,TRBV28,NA,TGTGCCAGCAGTTCACCTTCCGGGACTGCCTATGGCTACACCTTC,CASSSPSGTAYGYTF
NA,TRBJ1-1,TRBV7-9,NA,TGTGCCAGCAGCTTAGCGAACAGGAACACTGAAGCTTTCTTT,CASSLANRNTEAFF
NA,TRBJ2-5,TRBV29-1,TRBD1,TGCAGCCACCGACGGGGACAGGGTAACCAAGAGACCCAGTACTTC,CSHRRGQGNQETQYF
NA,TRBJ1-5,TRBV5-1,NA,TGCGCCAGCAGCTTGGCGGGGGATGGCAATCAGCCCCAGCATTTT,CASSLAGDGNQPQHF
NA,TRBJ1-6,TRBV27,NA,TGTGCCAGCAGTTTTGGAGAGAGAAATTCACCCCTCCACTTT,CASSFGERNSPLHF
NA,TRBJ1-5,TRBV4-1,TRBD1,TGCGCCAGCAGCCAAGATGACAGGGGGCGGTGGGGTCAGCCCCAGCATTTT,CASSQDDRGRWGQPQHF
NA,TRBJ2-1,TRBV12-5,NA,TGTGCTAGTGGTTTGGGTGGGAGCTCCTACAATGAGCAGTTCTTC,CASGLGGSSYNEQFF
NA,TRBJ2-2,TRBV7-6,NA,TGTGCCAGCAGCTTCACTAGGACTACCGGGGAGCTGTTTTTT,CASSFTRTTGELFF
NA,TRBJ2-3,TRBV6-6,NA,TGTGCCAGCAGTTACGGGGGCCGTACAGATACGCAGTATTTT,CASSYGGRTDTQYF
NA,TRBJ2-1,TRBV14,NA,TGTGCCAGCAGCCTTCTGGACTACCAAGGGGCGAATGAGCAGTTCTTC,CASSLLDYQGANEQFF
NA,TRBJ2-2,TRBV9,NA,TGTGCCAGCAGCCCCGCAGCCGGGGAGCTGTTTTTT,CASSPAAGELFF
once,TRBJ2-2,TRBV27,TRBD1,TGTGCCAGCAGTTTACCCGGGACAGGGGGGACCGGGGAGCTGTTTTTT,CASSLPGTGGTGELFF
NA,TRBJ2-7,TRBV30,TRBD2,TGTGCCTGGAGTGACAAACCGGGGGCGCGGGGACTCGCGGGGGGGCCCCACGAGCAGTACTTC,CAWSDKPGARGLAGGPHEQYF
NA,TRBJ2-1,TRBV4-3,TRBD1,TGCGCCAGCAGCCAAGAAGACAGGGGATACAATGAGCAGTTCTTC,CASSQEDRGYNEQFF
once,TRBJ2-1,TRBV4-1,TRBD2,TGCGCCAGCAGCCAACCTTCTCTAGCGGGGGTCTACAATGAGCAGTTCTTC,CASSQPSLAGVYNEQFF
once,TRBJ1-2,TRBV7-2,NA,TGTGCCAGCAGCGTAACAATAGCCTATGGCTACACCTTC,CASSVTIAYGYTF
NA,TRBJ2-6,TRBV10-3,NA,TGTGCCATCAGCGGGTCTGGGGCCAACGTCCTGACTTTC,CAISGSGANVLTF
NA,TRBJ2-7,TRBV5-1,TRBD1,TGCGCCAGCAGCTTGGTACAGGGGGGCCCCTACGAGCAGTACTTC,CASSLVQGGPYEQYF
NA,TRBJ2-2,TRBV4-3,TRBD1,TGCGCCAGCAGCCAAGGGACAGGAGGCGGGGAGCTGTTTTTT,CASSQGTGGGELFF
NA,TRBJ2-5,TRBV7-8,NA,TGTGCCAGCAACATACCGGGACACCCGCAAGAGACCCAGTACTTC,CASNIPGHPQETQYF
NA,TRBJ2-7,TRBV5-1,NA,TGCGCCAGCAGCTTGGGGGCAGGGGAGCAGTACTTC,CASSLGAGEQYF
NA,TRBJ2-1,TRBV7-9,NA,TGTGCCAGCAGCTCCCCAACGACACCTTACAATGAGCAGTTCTTC,CASSSPTTPYNEQFF
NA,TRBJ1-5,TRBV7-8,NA,TGTGCCAGCAGCTTAGTTGCGACAGCAGATCAGCCCCAGCATTTT,CASSLVATADQPQHF
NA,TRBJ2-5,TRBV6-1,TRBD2,TGTGCCAGCAGTGAAGCGGGACTAGCGGGGCTCCAAGAGACCCAGTACTTC,CASSEAGLAGLQETQYF
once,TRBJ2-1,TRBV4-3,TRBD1,TGCGCCAGCAGCCTAAGGGATACAGGGGCCTACAATGAGCAGTTCTTC,CASSLRDTGAYNEQFF
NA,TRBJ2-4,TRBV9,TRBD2,TGTGCCAGCAGCACGACCTCGTGGGGGGGAGACATTCAGTACTTC,CASSTTSWGGDIQYF
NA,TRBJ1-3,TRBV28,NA,TGTGCCAGCAGTCCGACAGCTGCCTCTGGAAACACCATATATTTT,CASSPTAASGNTIYF
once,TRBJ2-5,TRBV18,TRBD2,TGTGCCAGCTCACCGACGGGGGGGCCCCAAGAGACCCAGTACTTC,CASSPTGGPQETQYF
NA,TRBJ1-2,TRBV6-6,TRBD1,TGTGCCAGCAGTGCCGGGACAGGGATATATGGCTACACCTTC,CASSAGTGIYGYTF
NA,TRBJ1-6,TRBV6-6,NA,TGTGCCAGCAGTTCTCCCGGGACAATAGATTCACCCCTCCACTTT,CASSSPGTIDSPLHF
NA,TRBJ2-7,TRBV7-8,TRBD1,TGTGCCAGCAGCTTAGCGGGACAGGACTACGAGCAGTACTTC,CASSLAGQDYEQYF
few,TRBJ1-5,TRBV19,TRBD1,TGTGCCAGTACCCCGGGTCCTCAGGGGGCAAAGCAGCCCCAGCATTTT,CASTPGPQGAKQPQHF
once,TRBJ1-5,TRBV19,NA,TGTGCCAGTAGGCCGGGACTCACCTATAATCAGCCCCAGCATTTT,CASRPGLTYNQPQHF
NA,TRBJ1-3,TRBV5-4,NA,TGTGCCAGCAGCCTGGGTGCCAGCTCTGGAAACACCATATATTTT,CASSLGASSGNTIYF
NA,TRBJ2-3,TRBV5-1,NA,TGCGCCAGCGCCTCAGGAGGGGAGGGCACAGATACGCAGTATTTT,CASASGGEGTDTQYF
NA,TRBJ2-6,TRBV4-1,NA,TGCGCCAGCAGCCAAGATCTTCCCGGTACTGGGGCCAACGTCCTGACTTTC,CASSQDLPGTGANVLTF
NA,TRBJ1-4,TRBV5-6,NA,TGTGCCAGCAGCCAGGGGTTTGTTGGTGAAAAACTGTTTTTT,CASSQGFVGEKLFF
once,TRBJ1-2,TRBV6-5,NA,TGTGCCAGCAGAGGAGGGACGTCTAACTATGGCTACACCTTC,CASRGGTSNYGYTF
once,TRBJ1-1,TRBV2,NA,TGTGCCAGCAGTGAGCGCACCTTGAACACTGAAGCTTTCTTT,CASSERTLNTEAFF
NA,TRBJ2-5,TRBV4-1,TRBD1,TGCGCCAGCAGCCGGACAGGGCGATGGGAGACCCAGTACTTC,CASSRTGRWETQYF
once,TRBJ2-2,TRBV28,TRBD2,TGTGCCAGCAGTTTTTACAGCGGGGGGACCGGGGAGCTGTTTTTT,CASSFYSGGTGELFF
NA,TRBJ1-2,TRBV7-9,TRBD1,TGTGCCAGCAGCTCAGGGACAGGGGGCTTCTATGGCTACACCTTC,CASSSGTGGFYGYTF
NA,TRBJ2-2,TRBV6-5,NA,TGTGCCAGCAGTTACGGCACTAATCCCGGGGAGCTGTTTTTT,CASSYGTNPGELFF
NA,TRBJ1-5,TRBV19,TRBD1,TGTGCCAGTAGTATAGCCGCCGGGACAGGGGGCTTAAGCAATCAGCCCCAGCATTTT,CASSIAAGTGGLSNQPQHF
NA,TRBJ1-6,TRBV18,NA,TGTGCCAGCTCACCACTTGAACAGGGCGGCTCACCCCTCCACTTT,CASSPLEQGGSPLHF
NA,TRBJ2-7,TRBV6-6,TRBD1,TGTGCCAGCAAACAGGGGGCAAGTAACGAGCAGTACTTC,CASKQGASNEQYF
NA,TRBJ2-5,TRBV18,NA,TGTGCCAGCTCACCAAGTCAGCAAGAGACCCAGTACTTC,CASSPSQQETQYF
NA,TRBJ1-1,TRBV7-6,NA,TGTGCCAGCAGCCCTACTACCGAACCGAACACTGAAGCTTTCTTT,CASSPTTEPNTEAFF
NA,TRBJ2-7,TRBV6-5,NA,TGTGCCAGCAGCTACTCTACTAGCTCCTACGAGCAGTACTTC,CASSYSTSSYEQYF
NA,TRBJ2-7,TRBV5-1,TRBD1,TGCGCCAGCAGCTCCGGGACAGGGAGCTTTTACGAGCAGTACTTC,CASSSGTGSFYEQYF
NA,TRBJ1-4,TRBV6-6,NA,TGTGCCATCTACGGCGGGGGCGTGGATGAAAAACTGTTTTTT,CAIYGGGVDEKLFF
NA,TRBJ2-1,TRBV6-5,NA,TGTGCCAGCACTGGCGGGTCCTACAATGAGCAGTTCTTC,CASTGGSYNEQFF
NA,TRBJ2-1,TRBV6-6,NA,TGTGCCAGCAGTCCGGACAGCCTCTACAATGAGCAGTTCTTC,CASSPDSLYNEQFF
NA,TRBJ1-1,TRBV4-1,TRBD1,TGCGCCAGCAGCCATTGGAGGGACAGGGACACTGAAGCTTTCTTT,CASSHWRDRDTEAFF
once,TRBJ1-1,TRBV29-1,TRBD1,TGCAGCGTTTTTCGGACAGGGGGAAACACTGAAGCTTTCTTT,CSVFRTGGNTEAFF
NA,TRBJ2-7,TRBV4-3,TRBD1,TGCGCCAGCAGCCAAGGCTGGGACAGGACCTACGAGCAGTACTTC,CASSQGWDRTYEQYF